This TCR beta chain emerged from a study of T cell responses to AZD1222 COVID-19 vaccine. Study overall: Second-dose schedules of about 4 or about 12 weeks were combined.

Clones were sequenced by immunoSEQ multiplex PCR, and TCRdb holds only the in-frame ones, with some missing. The top ten hold 3.9% of the sample, which has 54,000 or so clones, roughly nine tenths seen once. The CDR3 contains 18 residues. Trimming at V came to 0 bases and at J to 0 bases, leaving 7 bases not matched to a gene. Germline CDR1 SGHRS, CDR2 YFSETQ. This chain uses TRBV5-1 with TRBJ2-7; 12 bases fit TRBD2. The origin of this receptor is an adult in good health. The source was peripheral blood, collected on day 0 of AZD1222 vaccination. This CDR3 reads CASSLGTSGVLYSYEQYF. CDR3 DNA sequence: TGCGCCAGCAGCTTGGGGACTAGCGGGGTTCTTTACTCCTACGAGCAGTACTTC.